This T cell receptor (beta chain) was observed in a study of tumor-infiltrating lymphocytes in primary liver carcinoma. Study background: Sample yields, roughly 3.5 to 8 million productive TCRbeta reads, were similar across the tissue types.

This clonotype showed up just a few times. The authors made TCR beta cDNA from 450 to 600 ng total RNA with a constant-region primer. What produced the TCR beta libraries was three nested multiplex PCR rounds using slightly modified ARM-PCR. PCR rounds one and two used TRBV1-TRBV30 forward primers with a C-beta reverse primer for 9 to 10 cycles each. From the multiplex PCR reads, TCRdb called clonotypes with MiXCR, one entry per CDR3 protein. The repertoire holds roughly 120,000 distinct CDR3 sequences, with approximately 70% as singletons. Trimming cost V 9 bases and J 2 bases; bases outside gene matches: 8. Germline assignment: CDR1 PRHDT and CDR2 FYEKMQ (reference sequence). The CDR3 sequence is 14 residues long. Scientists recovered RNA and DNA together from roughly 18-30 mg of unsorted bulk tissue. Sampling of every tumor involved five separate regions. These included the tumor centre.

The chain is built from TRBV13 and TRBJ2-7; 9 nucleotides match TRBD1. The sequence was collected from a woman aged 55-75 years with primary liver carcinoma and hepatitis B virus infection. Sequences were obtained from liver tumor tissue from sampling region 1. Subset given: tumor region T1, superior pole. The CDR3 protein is CASVWTGVTYEQYF. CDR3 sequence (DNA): TGTGCCAGTGTGTGGACAGGGGTTACCTACGAGCAGTACTTC.